These T cell receptor beta chains were read from a single sample in a study of Ad26.COV2.S vaccination and SARS-CoV-2 variants. Assay: immunoSEQ multiplex PCR; the TCRdb copy retains only in-frame clones and omits some. Of roughly 680,000 clones listed, roughly 90% were seen once; the top ten hold roughly 1.5%. The material was peripheral blood, obtained in a trial of Ad26.COV2.S vaccine versus placebo. Source of these receptors: a person aged 18 to 65 who received the Ad26.COV2.S COVID-19 vaccine or a placebo. Both conserved end residues are part of each CDR3. A D gene is named only where the DNA matches it firmly.

V	D	J	CDR3	DNA
TRBV15	TRBD1	TRBJ1-4	CATSRTDRVEKLFF	TGTGCCACCAGCAGAACGGACAGGGTTGAAAAACTGTTTTTT
TRBV6-2/TRBV6-3	-	TRBJ2-7	CASGRRDEQYF	TGTGCCAGCGGCCGGCGGGACGAGCAGTACTTC
TRBV10-3	-	TRBJ1-5	CAINGQFYSNQPQHF	TGTGCCATCAATGGACAGTTCTATAGCAATCAGCCCCAGCATTTT
TRBV19	TRBD1	TRBJ1-2	CASRTGTGGPAVHGYTF	TGTGCCAGTAGAACCGGGACAGGGGGCCCCGCGGTGCATGGCTACACCTTC
TRBV10-3	-	TRBJ1-2	CAIMGRNYGYTF	TGTGCCATCATGGGTAGGAACTATGGCTACACCTTC
TRBV15	-	TRBJ1-1	CATSRARAGTEAFF	TGTGCCACCAGCAGAGCTCGGGCGGGGACTGAAGCTTTCTTT
TRBV11-2	-	TRBJ2-1	CASSPRLSYNEQFF	TGTGCCAGCAGCCCCCGGCTCTCCTACAATGAGCAGTTCTTC
TRBV6-5	-	TRBJ2-2	CASVETGKTGELFF	TGTGCCAGCGTAGAGACAGGCAAAACCGGGGAGCTGTTTTTT
TRBV5-4	TRBD1	TRBJ2-1	CASSLGGIQGHSYNEQFF	TGTGCCAGCAGCTTGGGAGGAATACAGGGGCATTCCTACAATGAGCAGTTCTTC
TRBV5-6	-	TRBJ2-2	CASSPLVRVFANTGELFF	TGTGCCAGCAGCCCCTTAGTTCGGGTTTTCGCGAACACCGGGGAGCTGTTTTTT
TRBV19	TRBD1	TRBJ1-6	CASSQQGYNSPLHF	TGTGCCAGTAGCCAACAGGGGTATAATTCACCCCTCCACTTT
TRBV5-5	TRBD1	TRBJ2-1	CASNYMAGQGLYEQFF	TGTGCCAGCAATTATATGGCGGGACAGGGTCTCTATGAGCAGTTCTTC
TRBV15	-	TRBJ2-1	CATSSRVLPYNEQFF	TGTGCCACCAGCAGCCGAGTTCTCCCCTACAATGAGCAGTTCTTC
TRBV11-3	TRBD2	TRBJ2-2	CASSPGTSGIMGELFF	TGTGCCAGCAGCCCGGGGACTAGCGGGATAATGGGGGAGCTGTTTTTT
TRBV24-1	-	TRBJ2-3	CATSGGTYTDTQYF	TGTGCCACCAGTGGGGGGACTTACACAGATACGCAGTATTTT
TRBV6-2/TRBV6-3	-	TRBJ1-4	CASSTETYRTTNEKLFF	TGTGCCAGCAGTACTGAGACTTACAGGACCACTAATGAAAAACTGTTTTTT
TRBV11-2	TRBD2	TRBJ2-2	CASSPIGLWASGVTGELFF	TGTGCCAGCAGCCCAATCGGGTTGTGGGCTAGCGGGGTCACCGGGGAGCTGTTTTTT
TRBV4-3	TRBD2	TRBJ2-7	CASSQESGRQYF	TGCGCCAGCAGCCAAGAAAGCGGGAGGCAGTACTTC
TRBV19	-	TRBJ1-2	CASSITHITNYGYTF	TGTGCCAGTAGTATAACTCACATAACGAACTATGGCTACACCTTC
TRBV2	-	TRBJ1-1	CARGLGNTEAFF	TGTGCCAGGGGGTTGGGGAACACTGAAGCTTTCTTT